This T cell receptor (beta chain) was obtained from a study of blood T cell repertoires in COVID-19. Study-level information: Acute-phase and convalescent COVID-19 samples originated in the United States, Italy and Spain.

Using immunoSEQ multiplex PCR, the repertoire was profiled, and TCRdb retains in-frame clones only, with some absent. Here the sample spans under 95,000 clones, 82% being singletons. The CDR3 is 13 amino acids. V was pared by 1 base and J by 8 bases, with 11 bases between. Germline-derived CDR1 and CDR2 are SEHNR and FQNEAQ (reference sequence). V usage is TRBV7-9 and J usage is TRBJ1-1, with TRBD1 as a possible D gene (6 bases). This sequence originates from a woman older than 75 with acute or convalescent COVID-19. Sequencing was carried out using peripheral blood. CDR3 DNA sequence: TGTGCCAGCAGCTTAGGGGGGCGTGTCGAAGCTTTCTTT. This sequence encodes CASSLGGRVEAFF.